The clone carrying this T cell receptor (beta chain) was recorded at least ten times. This sample stems from a study of blood T cells in healthy people across ages. With a J-beta primer mix and a sample-barcoded 5' primer, a second PCR ran roughly 6 to 11 cycles. Via MiXCR, TCRdb re-called the 5' RACE reads, giving one row per CDR3 protein. The sample has hundreds of thousands of distinct CDR3 sequences, around 50% seen once. The TCR originated in a man aged 40-49 years in good health. Sequences were obtained from blood.

The CDR3 DNA reads TGCGCCAGCAGCCAAGGCTCAGGGGGCTACGAGCAGTACTTC. Encoded protein: CASSQGSGGYEQYF. This chain connects TRBV4-1 to TRBJ2-7; the match to TRBD1 covers 7 bases. V lost 1 base and J lost 3; bases outside the gene matches: 3. This CDR3 has 14 residues. The V gene's germline CDR1 is MGHRA and CDR2 YSYEKL.